The present T cell receptor beta chain was sequenced within a study of cytomegalovirus exposure and HLA in healthy donors. This clone was observed a handful of times. Its antigen is undetermined. CDR3 length: 14 amino acids. The V and J ends lost 4 bases and 2 bases, in that order; junction bases with no gene match: 4. Looked up from germline, CDR1 is GTSNPN and CDR2 is SVGIG (reference sequence). PCR primers comprised 60 Vbeta and 13 Jbeta primers. TCRdb's copy holds only in-frame clones and misses some; the assay was immunoSEQ multiplex PCR. This sample has under 150,000 clones; roughly two thirds occur once, and the top ten carry 1.6%. General observations from the study: Upon later analysis, HLA-associated TCR beta chains proved more clonally expanded than other, equally common chains.

This chain links TRBV30 with TRBJ1-2; 10 nucleotides align to TRBD1. Sequenced material: PBMCs. This TCR was recovered from a man aged 25-45 years in good health and CMV-seropositive. The CDR3 sequence: CAWMKGQGNYGYTF. The CDR3 bases are TGTGCCTGGATGAAGGGACAGGGGAACTATGGCTACACCTTC.